The source of this T cell receptor (beta chain) is a study of blood T cells in healthy people across ages. The germline V gene encodes CDR1 MGHRA and CDR2 YSYEKL. V was clipped by 3 bases and J by 4 bases, with 11 bases between them. The CDR3 extends over 14 amino acids. A second PCR, run for about 7 to 11 cycles, used a sample-barcoded 5' primer plus a J-beta primer mix. TCRdb re-analysed the 5' RACE reads in MiXCR, keeping a single row per CDR3 protein. Counted here are around 900,000 distinct CDR3 sequences, 29% occurring once; the ten biggest clones make up roughly 17%. Sequenced material: blood. This chain uses TRBV4-1 with TRBJ2-3; D possibly corresponds to TRBD2 (7 bases). The TCR originated in a woman at least 80 years old in good health. CDR3 DNA sequence: TGCGCCAGCAGCCAGGGGAGGGGGGCAGATACGCAGTATTTT. Translation: CASSQGRGADTQYF.